The 19 T cell receptor beta chains below all came from one sample that was sequenced in a study of response to subunit inactivated influenza vaccine. TCRdb itself ran the RT-PCR reads through MiXCR, one entry per CDR3 protein. This table has a few hundred thousand distinct CDR3 sequences, around 15% appearing once. Sequenced here: PBMCs from blood, sampled 11 to 12 days after vaccination. The source is a man between 50 and 59 years old who received an inactivated influenza vaccine.

V gene TRBV5-1 combines with J gene TRBJ2-7, with D possibly being TRBD1 (5 bases). This CDR3 region has 13 residues. Trimming removed 2 bases from V and 4 bases from J, with 10 bases in between. Per the germline V gene, CDR1 is SGHRS and CDR2 is YFSETQ. CDR3 region: CASSFGREYEQYF. Written as DNA, the CDR3 is TGCGCCAGCAGCTTCGGCAGGGAATACGAGCAGTACTTC.

This clonotype has more than one count but fewer than ten. The rearrangement joins TRBV28 to TRBJ2-5; no reliable D call. CDR3 size: 11 residues. Per germline, CDR1 MDHEN and CDR2 SYDVKM. V lost 7 bases and J lost 4, with 7 bases in between. The CDR3 region has the DNA TGTGCCAGCAAAGGCTTAGAGACCCAGTACTTC. This gives the protein CASKGLETQYF.

This clonotype was detected only a few times. CDR3 in amino acids: CSALGREYEQYF. CDR3 nucleotides: TGCAGCGCCCTTGGTAGGGAATACGAGCAGTACTTC. The V gene is TRBV29-1, the J gene TRBJ2-7; the D is unclear. This CDR3 is 12 amino acids long. V was pared by 7 bases and J by 4 bases, with 14 bases between. From germline, CDR1 is SQVTM and CDR2 ANQGSEA.

The chain carries TRBV7-3 and TRBJ2-5; D could derive from TRBD1 or TRBD2 (5 bases each). CDR1 and CDR2 (germline): SGHTA, FQGTGA. V lost 5 bases, J lost 4 bases, and 14 bases lay in between. The CDR3 sequence is 14 residues long. The CDR3 region is CASSPTGTLETQYF. The DNA for the CDR3 is TGTGCCAGCAGCCCTACCGGGACGCTAGAGACCCAGTACTTC.

This clonotype has only a few counts. The chain carries TRBV7-6 and TRBJ2-2, with no clear D. The length of the CDR3 is 14 residues. CDR1 is SGHVS and CDR2 is FNYEAQ in the germline V gene. Between the trimmed V and J ends, which lost 0 bases and 5 bases, there was a span of 7 bases. DNA of the CDR3: TGTGCCAGCAGCTTAGCCCGAGCGACCGGGGAGCTGTTTTTT. Translated, it gives CASSLARATGELFF.

In this sample, this clonotype turned up a few times. The chain is built from TRBV14 and TRBJ2-5; D may be TRBD1 (7 bases). V lost 0 bases, J lost 5 bases, and 13 bases lay in between. CDR3 length: 15 residues. CDR1 and CDR2 from the germline V gene are SGHDN and FVKESK. The CDR3 sequence: CASSQDWRGLETQYF. The CDR3 DNA sequence: TGTGCCAGCAGCCAAGATTGGAGGGGGCTTGAGACCCAGTACTTC.

With regard to this clonotype: The junction and the germline gene differ at one end; a read error may be behind it. V usage is TRBV29-1 and J usage is TRBJ2-1, with a possible D match to TRBD2 (5 bases). The CDR3 has 16 amino acids. Germline-derived CDR1 and CDR2 are SQVTM and ANQGSEA. In DNA, the CDR3 is TGCAGCGTTCAAGAGGTAGGAGGTAGCTCCTACAATGAGCAGTTCTTC. Its protein product is CSVQEVGGSSYNEQFF.

This sequence joins TRBV18 and TRBJ2-7, with a possible D match to TRBD2 (6 bases). Germline CDR1 reads KGHSH; CDR2 reads LQKENI. The CDR3 has 14 residues. Trimming shortened V by 6 bases and J by 3 bases, and 15 bases separated the two germline ends. CDR3 in amino acids: CASSSVDGGYEQYF. In DNA form, the CDR3 reads TGTGCCAGCTCGTCCGTGGACGGGGGCTACGAGCAGTACTTC.

The J gene is TRBJ2-1, the V gene TRBV6-2 or TRBV6-3; 8 nucleotides align to TRBD1. Germline loops: CDR1 MNHEY, CDR2 SVGEGT. There are 17 residues in the CDR3. J lost 3 bases, V lost 6 bases, and 13 bases had no gene match. CDR3 in amino acids: CASRLGTGPLHYNEQFF. CDR3 sequence (DNA): TGTGCCAGCAGGCTTGGGACAGGACCCCTGCACTACAATGAGCAGTTCTTC.

This clonotype was counted only a few times. The rearrangement links TRBV28 to TRBJ2-5; 7 positions match TRBD1. Unmatched junction bases numbered 4, after V lost 5 bases and J lost 1 base. CDR1 and CDR2 from the germline V gene are MDHEN and SYDVKM. CDR3 length: 14 residues. In DNA, the CDR3 is TGTGCCAGCAGTGACCGGGACAGCCAAGAGACCCAGTACTTC. Protein sequence: CASSDRDSQETQYF. Looking up the rest from reference TRBV28 and TRBJ2-5 gives the full variable domain: DVKVTQSSRYLVKRTGEKVFLECVQDMDHENMFWYRQDPGLGLRLIYFSYDVKMKEKGDIPEGYSVSREKKERFSLILESASTNQTSMYLCASSDRDSQETQYFGPGTRLLVL.

Regarding this clonotype: At one end, the junction sequence differs from germline, possibly due to a read error. The J gene is TRBJ1-5, the V gene TRBV7-2; D is unclear. The CDR3 length is 16 residues. The germline V gene encodes CDR1 SGHTA and CDR2 FQGNSA. In DNA form, the CDR3 reads TGTGCCAGCATCTTATACGTCGGGATTAGCAATCAGCCCCAGCATTTT. It is translated as CASILYVGISNQPQHF. The full variable domain, its missing parts supplied by reference TRBV7-2 and TRBJ1-5, is GAGVSQSPSNKVTEKGKDVELRCDPISGHTALYWYRQSLGQGLEFLIYFQGNSAPDKSGLPSDRFSAERTGGSVSTLTIQRTQQEDSAVYLCASILYVGISNQPQHFGDGTRLSIL.

The CDR3 spells CASSLVMGPNEQFF. Written as DNA, the CDR3 is TGTGCCAGCAGCTTAGTAATGGGCCCCAATGAGCAGTTCTTC. This sequence joins TRBV7-6 and TRBJ2-1; D unresolved. This CDR3 region has 14 residues. V was pared by 1 base and J by 6 bases, with 10 bases between. Looked up from germline, CDR1 is SGHVS and CDR2 is FNYEAQ.

This clonotype turned up a few times. The V gene is TRBV5-1, the J gene TRBJ2-1, with TRBD2 matching over 8 bases. CDR3 size: 15 residues. V shed 2 bases, J shed 4 bases, and the junction held 5 bases outside the gene matches. CDR1 and CDR2 from the germline V gene are SGHRS and YFSETQ. The chain's CDR3 is CASSLLAEIYNEQFF. CDR3 bases: TGCGCCAGCAGCTTACTAGCGGAGATATACAATGAGCAGTTCTTC.

This chain uses TRBV29-1 with TRBJ2-2; 7 bases are shared with TRBD1. Germline V lookup: CDR1 SQVTM, CDR2 ANQGSEA. After removal of 5 bases from V and 3 bases from J, the junction contained 3 bases not matched to a gene. CDR3 length equals 13 residues. CDR3 residues: CSVQGDHTGELFF. The CDR3 DNA reads TGCAGCGTTCAGGGGGACCACACCGGGGAGCTGTTTTTT.

The chain employs TRBV29-1 and TRBJ2-1; D call uncertain. This CDR3 spans 11 amino acids. The germline V gene has CDR1 SQVTM and CDR2 ANQGSEA. With 4 bases removed from V and 7 bases from J, the gap between germline ends came to 8 bases. DNA for the CDR3: TGCAGCGTTGCTACCTTTAATGAGCAGTTCTTC. Protein sequence: CSVATFNEQFF.

The gene calls are TRBV12-3 or TRBV12-4 and TRBJ2-3; TRBD2 matches at 7 bases. After removal of 5 bases from V and 2 bases from J, the junction contained 7 bases not matched to a gene. This CDR3 is 15 amino acids long. CDR3 DNA sequence: TGTGCCAGCAGTCCCCGGCGGGACTACACAGATACGCAGTATTTT. Encoded protein: CASSPRRDYTDTQYF.

This clonotype was counted between two and nine times. This chain links TRBV12-3 or TRBV12-4 with TRBJ2-5, with D tentatively TRBD1 (6 bases). The CDR3 consists of 15 residues. Trimming stripped 1 base from V and 5 bases from J, with 14 bases between. This CDR3 reads CASSLGAGEWETQYF. CDR3 bases: TGTGCCAGCAGTTTAGGTGCAGGGGAGTGGGAGACCCAGTACTTC.

The V gene is TRBV20-1, the J gene TRBJ2-5; 14 nucleotides match TRBD2. Trimming removed 4 bases from V and 1 base from J; junction bases left unmatched: 11. The CDR3 has 18 amino acids. CDR1 and CDR2 from the germline V gene are DFQATT and SNEGSKA (reference sequence). Here the CDR3 reads CSATRTSGRTDLQETQYF. DNA for the CDR3: TGCAGTGCTACCAGGACTAGCGGGAGGACCGACCTCCAAGAGACCCAGTACTTC.

This clonotype showed up just a few times. This sequence joins TRBV12-3 or TRBV12-4 and TRBJ1-2; D is possibly TRBD1 (6 bases). CDR3 length: 14 residues. V lost 6 bases to trimming and J lost 3 bases, with 14 bases between them. In DNA, the CDR3 is TGTGCCAGCAGCAGACAGGAGGGCGACTATGGCTACACCTTC. This sequence encodes CASSRQEGDYGYTF.